The source of this TCR beta chain is a study of OX40 agonist ivuxolimab in advanced cancers. V trimming: 4 bases; J trimming: 9 bases; junction bases outside the gene matches: 8. This CDR3 is 14 amino acids long. The germline V gene encodes CDR1 SNHLY and CDR2 FYNNEI. General study results and limits: With doses of 0.1 to 3.0 mg/kg, CD4+ and CD8+ blood T cells had undergone clonal expansion by week 6.

Generated by immunoSEQ multiplex PCR, the TCRdb table keeps only in-frame clones and is missing some. The sample includes 70,000 to 95,000 clones, about 93% of them seen just once. This clone was counted once. Its target is not known. The sequence was collected from an adult with an advanced solid tumor such as melanoma, head and neck, liver or kidney cancer. The chain couples TRBV2 to TRBJ2-4, with 8 bases aligning to TRBD1. The sequencing used CD4+ or CD8+ T cells sorted from blood, collected in a trial of the OX40 agonist ivuxolimab. The CDR3 loop is CASSVRQGYIIQYF. In nucleotides, the CDR3 is TGTGCCAGCAGTGTACGACAGGGGTATATCATTCAGTACTTC. Filled out from reference TRBV2 and TRBJ2-4, the complete variable domain reads EPEVTQTPSHQVTQMGQEVILRCVPISNHLYFYWYRQILGQKVEFLVSFYNNEISEKSEIFDDQFSVERPDGSNFTLKIRSTKLEDSAMYFCASSVRQGYIIQYFGAGTRLSVL.